This TCR beta chain was identified in a study of T cell responses to AZD1222 COVID-19 vaccine. Germline V gives CDR1 MNHEY, CDR2 SVGAGI. This CDR3 has 15 amino acids. Trimming stripped 6 bases from V and 4 bases from J, with 18 bases between. Sequencing was performed with immunoSEQ multiplex PCR; in TCRdb, only in-frame clones are kept and a portion is missing. The sample includes over 120,000 clones, approximately 89% of them seen just once. The chain links TRBV6-5 to TRBJ1-2; D may be TRBD1 (5 bases). The sequence derives from an adult who received the AZD1222 COVID-19 vaccine. The sample was peripheral blood, taken 28 days after the second AZD1222 dose. The CDR3 DNA is TGTGCCAGCAGCCCCCTAATACAGGTTTCCTATGGCTACACCTTC. Translation gives CASSPLIQVSYGYTF.